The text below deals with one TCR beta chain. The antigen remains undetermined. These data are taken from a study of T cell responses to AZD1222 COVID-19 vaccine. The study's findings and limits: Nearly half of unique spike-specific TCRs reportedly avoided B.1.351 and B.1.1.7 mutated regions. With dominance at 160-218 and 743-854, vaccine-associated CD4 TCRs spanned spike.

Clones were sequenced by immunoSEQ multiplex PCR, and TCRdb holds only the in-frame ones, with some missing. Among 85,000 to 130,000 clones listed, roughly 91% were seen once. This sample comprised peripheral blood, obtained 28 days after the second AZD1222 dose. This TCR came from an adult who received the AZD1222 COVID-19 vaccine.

The CDR3 protein is CATRRRAGGTETQYF. The CDR3 DNA is TGTGCCACCCGCCGGAGGGCGGGGGGGACTGAGACCCAGTACTTC. V and J are TRBV27 and TRBJ2-5; 9 bases fit TRBD2. Germline values: CDR1 MNHEY, CDR2 SMNVEV (reference sequence). Unmatched junction bases numbered 14, after V lost 10 bases and J lost 5 bases. The length of the CDR3 is 15 residues.